This TCR beta chain was sequenced during a study of T cells in localized non-small cell lung cancer. TCRdb's copy holds only in-frame clones and misses some; the assay was immunoSEQ multiplex PCR. The table has roughly 4,700 clones, 25% to 40% seen once. CDR3 size: 13 residues. Trimming cost V 6 bases and J 5 bases, with 11 bases left between them. Of note for this clone: Its antigen is not known.

Study outcomes and limitations: Uninvolved adjacent lung had the highest recorded T cell clonality, with tumor below it. A median of approximately 57 clones ranked among the top 100 in tumor appeared in adjacent lung.

The TCR comes from a woman aged 40-75 years with stage II squamous cell lung carcinoma. The chain employs TRBV23-1 and TRBJ2-1; D might be TRBD2 (5 bases). TRBV23-1 qualifies as an ORF whose function is uncertain. Material: lung tumor tissue, obtained before any cancer treatment. CDR3 in DNA: TGCGCCAGCAGGGGAGAACTCGACAATGAGCAGTTCTTC. This sequence encodes CASRGELDNEQFF.